Listed here are 9 T cell receptor beta chains from one sample, sequenced in a study of blood T cell repertoires in COVID-19 (dated by TCRdb to the early 2020s). Library preparation employed the immunoSEQ multiplex PCR assay. TCRdb re-hosts the immuneACCESS table, in-frame sequences only. Its copies lack some clones; in the studies checked, an unresolved V gene accounts for under half of them, and the cause for the rest is not known. The sample has hundreds of thousands of clones on record, approximately 88% of them singletons. The ten largest clones capture 10% to 15% of the sample. Specimen: peripheral blood. Source of these receptors: a woman in her fifties or sixties with COVID-19, enrolled during active disease.

The J gene is TRBJ2-7, the V gene TRBV6-2 or TRBV6-3; 8 nucleotides line up with TRBD1. Germline CDR1 and CDR2: MNHEY and SVGEGT. With 5 bases clipped from V and 3 bases from J, the junction kept 9 bases outside the gene matches. This CDR3 spans 15 amino acids. CDR3 region: CASSDGQGGIYEQYF. The CDR3 region has the DNA TGTGCCAGCAGTGACGGACAGGGAGGAATCTACGAGCAGTACTTC.

V gene TRBV24-1 combines with J gene TRBJ1-4; 9 nucleotides align to TRBD1. The CDR3 contains 16 residues. The ends lost 7 bases at V and 7 bases at J; junction bases unmatched: 12. Germline CDR1 and CDR2: KGHDR and SFDVKD. CDR3 residues: CATSGTPGQGGEKLFF. The CDR3 DNA reads TGTGCCACCAGCGGTACTCCGGGACAGGGTGGTGAAAAACTGTTTTTT.

This CDR3 reads CASSPSRDRGRGTEAFF. The CDR3 bases are TGTGCCAGCAGCCCGTCCCGGGACAGGGGGCGAGGCACTGAAGCTTTCTTT. V is TRBV3-1 (or the pseudogene TRBV3-2) and J is TRBJ1-1; 12 positions match TRBD1. V shed 4 bases and J 4 bases; nucleotides not matched to a gene: 10. The germline CDR1 and CDR2 sequences are LGHDT and YNNKEL (reference sequence). The CDR3 loop spans 17 amino acids.

V gene TRBV2 combines with J gene TRBJ1-2; 9 positions match TRBD1. The CDR3 spans 14 residues. J lost 3 bases, V lost 7 bases, and 6 bases had no gene match. Germline lookup yields CDR1 SNHLY and CDR2 FYNNEI. Here the CDR3 reads CASTLRDRDYGYTF. DNA for the CDR3: TGTGCCAGCACCCTTAGGGACAGGGACTATGGCTACACCTTC.

The V and J genes are TRBV6-5 and TRBJ2-2, with D uncertain. The CDR3 runs to 14 residues. Looked up from germline, CDR1 is MNHEY and CDR2 is SVGAGI. The V gene lost 5 bases and the J gene lost 0 bases, with 7 bases spanning the gap. CDR3 region: CASSTDANTGELFF. The CDR3 nucleotides are TGTGCCAGCAGTACAGATGCGAACACCGGGGAGCTGTTTTTT.

The chain has TRBV24-1 and TRBJ1-5; tentatively, D is TRBD1 (6 bases). Germline V lookup: CDR1 KGHDR, CDR2 SFDVKD. The CDR3 has 14 amino acids. V lost 4 bases and J 5 bases, leaving 11 bases between the germline ends. CDR3 residues: CATSETGYDQPQHF. In DNA form, the CDR3 reads TGTGCCACCAGTGAGACAGGTTATGATCAGCCCCAGCATTTT.

J is TRBJ2-7 and V is TRBV5-4, with D perhaps matching TRBD2 (5 bases). V lost 0 bases, J lost 5 bases, and 9 bases lay in between. Germline CDR1 SGHNT, CDR2 YYREEE (reference sequence). This CDR3 has 13 residues. CDR3 DNA: TGTGCCAGCAGCTTGGCCGGAGGACACGAGCAGTACTTC. This translates into CASSLAGGHEQYF.

This rearrangement joins TRBV10-3 to TRBJ2-5; 7 bases align to TRBD1. V was pared by 0 bases and J by 1 base, with 5 bases of the junction left unmatched. The CDR3 has 16 amino acids. Germline CDR1 and CDR2: ENHRY and SYGVKD. In DNA, the CDR3 is TGTGCCATCAGTGAGTCTAGGGGGCCAGCCCAAGAGACCCAGTACTTC. This sequence encodes CAISESRGPAQETQYF.

The chain couples TRBV27 to TRBJ2-7; 10 nucleotides line up with TRBD1. This CDR3 has 14 amino acids. In germline, CDR1 is MNHEY, CDR2 SMNVEV (reference sequence). V gave up 6 bases and J gave up 0 bases; unmatched junction bases: 2. In DNA form, the CDR3 reads TGTGCCAGCAGGGGACAGGGGAGCTCCTACGAGCAGTACTTC. Amino acids: CASRGQGSSYEQYF.